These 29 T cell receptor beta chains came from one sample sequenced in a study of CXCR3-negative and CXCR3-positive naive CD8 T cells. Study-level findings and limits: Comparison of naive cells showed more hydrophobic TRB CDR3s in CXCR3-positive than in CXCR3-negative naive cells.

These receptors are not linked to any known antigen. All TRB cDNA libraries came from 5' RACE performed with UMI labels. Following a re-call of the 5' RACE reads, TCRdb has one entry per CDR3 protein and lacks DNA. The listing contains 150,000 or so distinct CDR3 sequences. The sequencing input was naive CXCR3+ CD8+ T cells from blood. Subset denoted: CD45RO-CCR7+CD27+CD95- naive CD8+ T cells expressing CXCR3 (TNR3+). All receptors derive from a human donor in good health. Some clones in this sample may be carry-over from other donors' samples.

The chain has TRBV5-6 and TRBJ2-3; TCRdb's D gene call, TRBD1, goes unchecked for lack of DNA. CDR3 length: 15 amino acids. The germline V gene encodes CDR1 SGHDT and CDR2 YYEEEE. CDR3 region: CASSFPGQYTDTQYF.

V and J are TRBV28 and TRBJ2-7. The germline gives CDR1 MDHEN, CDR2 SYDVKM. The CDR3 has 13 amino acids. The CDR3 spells CASSLSQAHEQYF.

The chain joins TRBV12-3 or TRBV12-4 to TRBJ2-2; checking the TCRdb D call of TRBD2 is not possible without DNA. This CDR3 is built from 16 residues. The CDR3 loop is CASREGLAGAAGELFF.

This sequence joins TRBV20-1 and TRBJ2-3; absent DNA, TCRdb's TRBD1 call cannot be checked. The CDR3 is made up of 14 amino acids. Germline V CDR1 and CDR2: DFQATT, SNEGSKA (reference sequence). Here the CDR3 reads CSARDRGAADTQYF.

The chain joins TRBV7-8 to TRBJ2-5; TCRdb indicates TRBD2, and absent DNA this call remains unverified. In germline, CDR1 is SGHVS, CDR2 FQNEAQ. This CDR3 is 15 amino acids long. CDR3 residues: CASSLEYGRVETQYF. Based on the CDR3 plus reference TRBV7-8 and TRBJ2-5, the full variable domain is GAGVSQSPRYKVAKRGQDVALRCDPISGHVSLFWYQQALGQGPEFLTYFQNEAQLDKSGLPSDRFFAERPEGSVSTLKIQRTQQEDSAVYLCASSLEYGRVETQYFGPGTRLLVL.

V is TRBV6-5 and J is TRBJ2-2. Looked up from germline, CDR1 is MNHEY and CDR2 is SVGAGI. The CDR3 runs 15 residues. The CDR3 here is CASSYSTTNTGELFF.

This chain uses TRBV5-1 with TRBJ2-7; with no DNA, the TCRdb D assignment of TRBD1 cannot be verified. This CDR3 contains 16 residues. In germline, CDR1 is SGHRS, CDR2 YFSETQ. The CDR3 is CASSSGQGVFSYEQYF.

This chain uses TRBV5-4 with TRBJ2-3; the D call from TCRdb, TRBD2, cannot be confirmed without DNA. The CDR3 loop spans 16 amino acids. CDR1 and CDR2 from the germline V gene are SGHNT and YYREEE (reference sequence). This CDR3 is CASSSRTSGSTDTQYF.

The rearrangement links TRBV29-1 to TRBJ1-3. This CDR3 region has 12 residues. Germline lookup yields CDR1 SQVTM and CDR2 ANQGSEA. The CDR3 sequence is CSVWTSSDTIYF.

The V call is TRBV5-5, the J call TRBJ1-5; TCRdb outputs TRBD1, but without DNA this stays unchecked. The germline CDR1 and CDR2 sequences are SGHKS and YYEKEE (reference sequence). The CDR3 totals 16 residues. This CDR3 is CASSLFWGISNQPQHF. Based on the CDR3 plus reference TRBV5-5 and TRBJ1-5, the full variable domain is DAGVTQSPTHLIKTRGQQVTLRCSPISGHKSVSWYQQVLGQGPQFIFQYYEKEERGRGNFPDRFSARQFPNYSSELNVNALLLGDSALYLCASSLFWGISNQPQHFGDGTRLSIL.

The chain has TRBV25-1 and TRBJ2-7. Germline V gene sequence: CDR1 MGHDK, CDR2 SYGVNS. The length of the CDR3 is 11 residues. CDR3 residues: CASSEGYEQYF.

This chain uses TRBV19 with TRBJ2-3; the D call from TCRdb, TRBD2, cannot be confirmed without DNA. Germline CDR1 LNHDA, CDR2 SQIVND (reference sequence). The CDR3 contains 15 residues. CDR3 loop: CASTGLSAGTDTQYF.

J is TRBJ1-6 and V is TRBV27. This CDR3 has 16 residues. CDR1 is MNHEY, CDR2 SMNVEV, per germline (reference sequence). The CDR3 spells CASRSPLSSYNSPLHF.

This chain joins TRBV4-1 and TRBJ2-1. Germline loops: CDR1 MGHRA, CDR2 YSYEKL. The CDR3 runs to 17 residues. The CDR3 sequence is CASSPNSGGRAYNEQFF.

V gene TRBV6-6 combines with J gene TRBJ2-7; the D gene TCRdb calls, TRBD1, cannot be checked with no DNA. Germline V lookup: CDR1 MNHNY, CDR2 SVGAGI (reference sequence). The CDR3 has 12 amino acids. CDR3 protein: CATLGGGNEQYF.

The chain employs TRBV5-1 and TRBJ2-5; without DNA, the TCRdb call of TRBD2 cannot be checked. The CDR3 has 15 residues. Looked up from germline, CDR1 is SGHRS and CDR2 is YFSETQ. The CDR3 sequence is CASSQGTSDGETQYF.

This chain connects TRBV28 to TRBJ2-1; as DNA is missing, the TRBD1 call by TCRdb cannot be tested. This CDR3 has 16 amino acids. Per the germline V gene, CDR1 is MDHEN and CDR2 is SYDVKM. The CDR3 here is CASRPDRGNSYNEQFF.

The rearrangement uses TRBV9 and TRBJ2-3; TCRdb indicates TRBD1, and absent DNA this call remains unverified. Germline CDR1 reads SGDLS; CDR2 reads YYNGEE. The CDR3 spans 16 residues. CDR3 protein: CASSVATGQGTDTQYF.

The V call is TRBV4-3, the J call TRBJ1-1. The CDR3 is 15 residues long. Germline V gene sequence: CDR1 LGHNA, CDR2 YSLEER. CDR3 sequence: CASSQGTGVNTEAFF.

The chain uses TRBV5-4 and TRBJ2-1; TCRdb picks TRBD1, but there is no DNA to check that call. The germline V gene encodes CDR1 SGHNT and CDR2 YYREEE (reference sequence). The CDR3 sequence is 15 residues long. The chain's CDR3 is CASRPDRGRRNEQFF.

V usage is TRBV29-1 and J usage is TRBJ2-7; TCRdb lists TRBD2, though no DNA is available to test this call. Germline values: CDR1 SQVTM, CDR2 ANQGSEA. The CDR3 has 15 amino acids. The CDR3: CSVEDLGAGGEEQYF.

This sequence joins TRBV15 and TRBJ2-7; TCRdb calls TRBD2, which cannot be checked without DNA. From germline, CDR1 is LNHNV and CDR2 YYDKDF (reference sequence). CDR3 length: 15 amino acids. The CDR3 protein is CATSKDRARAYEQYF.

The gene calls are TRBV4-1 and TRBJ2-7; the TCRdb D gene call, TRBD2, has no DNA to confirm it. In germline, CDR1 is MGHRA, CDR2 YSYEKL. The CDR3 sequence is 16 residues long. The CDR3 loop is CASSQDMGEGSYEQYF.

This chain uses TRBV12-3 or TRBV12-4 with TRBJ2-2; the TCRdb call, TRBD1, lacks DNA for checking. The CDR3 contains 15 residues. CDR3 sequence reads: CASRSGQGNTGELFF.

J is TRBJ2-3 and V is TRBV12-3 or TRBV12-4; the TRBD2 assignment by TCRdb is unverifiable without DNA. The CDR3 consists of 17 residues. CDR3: CASSPPYSGGDPDTQYF.

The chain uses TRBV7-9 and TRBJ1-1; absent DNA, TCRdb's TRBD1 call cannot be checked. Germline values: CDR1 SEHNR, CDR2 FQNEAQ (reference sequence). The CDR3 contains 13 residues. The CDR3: CASRGQGNTEAFF.

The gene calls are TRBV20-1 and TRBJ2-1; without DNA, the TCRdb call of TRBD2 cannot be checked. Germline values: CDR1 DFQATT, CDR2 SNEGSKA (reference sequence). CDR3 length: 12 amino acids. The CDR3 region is CSASSPPNEQFF.

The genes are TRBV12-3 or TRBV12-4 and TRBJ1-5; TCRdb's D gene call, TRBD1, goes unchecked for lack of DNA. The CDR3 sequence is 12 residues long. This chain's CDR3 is CASTLGNQPQHF.

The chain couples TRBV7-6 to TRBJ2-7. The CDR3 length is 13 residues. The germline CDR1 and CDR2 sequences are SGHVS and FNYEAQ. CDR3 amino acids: CASSLAISYEQYF.